This T cell receptor (beta chain) was recorded in a study of control samples from healthy donors and cancer patients. CDR1 and CDR2 from the germline V gene are MGHRA and YSYEKL. The length of the CDR3 is 13 residues. V was cut by 4 bases and J by 4 bases, with 8 bases left in between. The repertoire was sequenced with immunoSEQ multiplex PCR; TCRdb's copy has only in-frame clones and lacks some. The sample lists approximately 140,000 clones; about nine tenths were seen once. Specimen: PBMCs. The receptor's source is a man aged 45-60 years with head and neck cancer. The V and J genes are TRBV4-1 and TRBJ1-3, with D hard to call. The CDR3 DNA reads as TGCGCCAGCAGCCGTGGGGTGGGAAACACCATATATTTT. It specifies CASSRGVGNTIYF.